What follows are 22 T cell receptor beta chains derived from one specimen sequenced in a study of Graves' ophthalmopathy and Graves' hyperthyroidism. Beta-chain TCR CDR3 regions were amplified from RNA transcripts. A first-round RT-PCR used HTBI primers, followed by a second-round multiplex PCR. One entry per CDR3 protein, called by TCRdb with MiXCR from the multiplex PCR reads. The profile shows fewer than 350,000 distinct CDR3 sequences, 15% to 20% of them singletons. The sequenced sample consisted of peripheral blood. Receptors were obtained from an adult man with Graves' ophthalmopathy.

This clonotype came up many times. The gene calls are TRBV6-1 and TRBJ1-6; D uncertain. Germline lookup yields CDR1 MNHNS and CDR2 SASEGT. The CDR3 covers 12 residues. Between the trimmed V and J ends, which lost 5 bases and 8 bases, there was a span of 7 bases. This CDR3 is CASSYGDSPLHF. DNA of the CDR3: TGTGCCAGCAGTTATGGGGATTCACCCCTCCACTTT.

This clonotype was detected ten times or more. The genes are TRBV12-3 or TRBV12-4 and TRBJ1-5; D ambiguous. The V and J ends lost 3 bases and 1 base respectively, with 13 bases between them. This CDR3 contains 16 residues. In DNA form, the CDR3 reads TGTGCCAGCAGTTTCTCCGGGAGTGGGAGCAATCAGCCCCAGCATTTT. Translation gives CASSFSGSGSNQPQHF.

This clonotype was seen a few times. This sequence joins TRBV2 and TRBJ2-6; 8 bases are a match to TRBD1. The V gene end was trimmed by 6 bases and the J gene end by 0 bases; junction bases not matched to a gene: 7. CDR1 is SNHLY and CDR2 is FYNNEI in the germline V gene. The CDR3 consists of 17 residues. The CDR3 loop reads CASRPQGGGSGANVLTF. CDR3 nucleotide sequence: TGTGCCAGCAGGCCACAGGGGGGTGGCTCTGGGGCCAACGTCCTGACTTTC. The entire variable domain, with the rest obtained from reference TRBV2 and TRBJ2-6, is as follows: EPEVTQTPSHQVTQMGQEVILRCVPISNHLYFYWYRQILGQKVEFLVSFYNNEISEKSEIFDDQFSVERPDGSNFTLKIRSTKLEDSAMYFCASRPQGGGSGANVLTFGAGSRLTVL.

This clonotype was seen many times. The V and J genes are TRBV9 and TRBJ1-2; D is uncertain. Deletions cut 5 bases from V and 8 bases from J, with 13 bases between. The CDR3 contains 12 residues. From germline, CDR1 is SGDLS and CDR2 YYNGEE. The CDR3 loop is CASSHEQLGYTF. CDR3 nucleotide sequence: TGTGCCAGCAGTCATGAACAACTCGGCTACACCTTC. Drawing the rest from reference TRBV9 and TRBJ1-2, the complete variable domain is DSGVTQTPKHLITATGQRVTLRCSPRSGDLSVYWYQQSLDQGLQFLIQYYNGEERAKGNILERFSAQQFPDLHSELNLSSLELGDSALYFCASSHEQLGYTFGSGTRLTVV.

This clonotype occurred many times. This chain joins TRBV7-6 and TRBJ1-3; 7 nucleotides line up with TRBD1. With V trimmed by 5 bases and J by 0 bases, 7 bases remained unmatched. The CDR3 totals 16 residues. Germline loops: CDR1 SGHVS, CDR2 FNYEAQ. CDR3: CASSTTSGGSGNTIYF. DNA of the CDR3: TGTGCCAGCAGCACAACTTCAGGGGGCTCTGGAAACACCATATATTTT.

The chain couples TRBV7-8 to TRBJ2-2; tentative D call: TRBD1 (6 bases). The CDR3 loop spans 17 amino acids. V shed 5 bases and J shed 3 bases, with 19 bases lying between them. The V gene's germline CDR1 is SGHVS and CDR2 FQNEAQ. CDR3 sequence reads: CASSPQGSQGYTGELFF. CDR3 nucleotides: TGTGCCAGCAGCCCCCAGGGTTCGCAGGGGTACACCGGGGAGCTGTTTTTT.

This clonotype was seen many times. CDR3 in DNA: TGTGCCAGCAGCCACCGGGACAGGAATTCACCCCTCCACTTT. Protein sequence: CASSHRDRNSPLHF. The chain combines TRBV3-1 with TRBJ1-6, with 8 positions matching TRBD1. V lost 3 bases to trimming and J lost 7 bases; unmatched junction nucleotides: 2. The CDR3 is made up of 14 amino acids. Germline lookup yields CDR1 LGHDT and CDR2 YNNKEL (reference sequence).

The table lists this clonotype with many counts. The chain carries TRBV20-1 and TRBJ1-2; D is perhaps TRBD1 (5 bases). Trimming removed 4 bases from V and 8 bases from J, with 20 bases in between. The CDR3 sequence is 14 residues long. Germline V gene lookup returns CDR1 DFQATT and CDR2 SNEGSKA (reference sequence). The CDR3 region is CSAKVSLGTRGYTF. The DNA for the CDR3 is TGCAGTGCTAAAGTGTCGTTAGGGACTCGAGGCTACACCTTC.

This clonotype was counted many times. The chain recombines TRBV27 with TRBJ1-5, with a tentative D call TRBD1 (6 bases). CDR1 is MNHEY, CDR2 SMNVEV, per germline (reference sequence). The CDR3 covers 18 residues. The V gene lost 4 bases and the J gene lost 4 bases, with 23 bases spanning the gap. The CDR3 region has the DNA TGTGCCAGCAGTTCTAATGGGGTAACAGGGTTGGAGAATCAGCCCCAGCATTTT. Its translation: CASSSNGVTGLENQPQHF.

This clonotype has ten or more counts. The genes are TRBV6-2 or TRBV6-3 and TRBJ1-5; D is unclear. Trimming shortened V by 6 bases and J by 2 bases, and 14 bases separated the two germline ends. Germline loops: CDR1 MNHEY, CDR2 SVGEGT. The CDR3 runs to 15 residues. CDR3 amino acids: CASSLLGLGNQPQHF. The CDR3 region has the DNA TGTGCCAGCAGCCTACTCGGATTGGGCAATCAGCCCCAGCATTTT.

This clonotype came up many times. This sequence joins TRBV7-8 and TRBJ1-1; 8 bases match TRBD1. The ends lost 5 bases at V and 1 base at J; junction bases unmatched: 6. The germline CDR1 and CDR2 sequences are SGHVS and FQNEAQ. The CDR3 extends over 15 amino acids. Here the CDR3 reads CASSPRTGKNTEAFF. CDR3 nucleotides: TGTGCCAGCAGCCCGCGGACAGGGAAGAACACTGAAGCTTTCTTT.

This clonotype was seen at least ten times. The rearrangement uses TRBV18 and TRBJ1-1; D is unclear. The V gene lost 2 bases and the J gene lost 7 bases, with 11 bases spanning the gap. This CDR3 is 13 amino acids long. The germline V gene has CDR1 KGHSH and CDR2 LQKENI. In nucleotides, the CDR3 is TGTGCCAGCTCACCATCGCTGCTAAATGAAGCTTTCTTT. This encodes CASSPSLLNEAFF.

This clonotype has ten or more counts. The chain has TRBV15 and TRBJ2-6; the D gene is possibly TRBD1 (6 bases). The V end lost 6 bases, the J end lost 2 bases, and 8 bases lay between the germline ends. The CDR3 extends over 14 amino acids. CDR1 LNHNV and CDR2 YYDKDF come from the germline V gene (reference sequence). CDR3 loop: CATRTGPGANVLTF. The CDR3 DNA follows: TGTGCCACCAGAACAGGGCCTGGGGCCAACGTCCTGACTTTC.

This clonotype was detected many times. A single base separates this from a much larger clone, so it may be a read error. The chain employs TRBV6-1 and TRBJ1-5, with 7 bases that match TRBD1. This CDR3 is 13 amino acids long. CDR1 MNHNS and CDR2 SASEGT come from the germline V gene. With 11 bases clipped from V and 4 bases from J, the junction kept 8 bases outside the gene matches. The CDR3 region has the DNA TGTGCCTGCTCGGTGACAGGGAATCAGCCCCAGCATTTT. This sequence encodes CACSVTGNQPQHF.

This rearrangement joins TRBV6-1 to TRBJ2-7, with D possibly matching TRBD1 (5 bases). Germline V lookup: CDR1 MNHNS, CDR2 SASEGT. This CDR3 is built from 13 residues. Deletions cut 5 bases from V and 3 bases from J, with 11 bases between. The DNA for the CDR3 is TGTGCCAGCAGTCGCGACAGAAACTACGAGCAGTACTTC. Amino acids: CASSRDRNYEQYF.

This clonotype was observed at least ten times. The rearrangement links TRBV19 to TRBJ2-7; 12 bases match TRBD2. J gave up 0 bases and V 10 bases, and 4 bases lay outside the gene matches. The CDR3 has 14 amino acids. The germline CDR1 and CDR2 sequences are LNHDA and SQIVND (reference sequence). The CDR3 bases are TGTGCCACACGGACTAGCGGGGCCTCCTACGAGCAGTACTTC. This sequence encodes CATRTSGASYEQYF.

The gene calls are TRBV5-1 and TRBJ1-1; no reliable D call. The CDR3 totals 13 residues. Deletions cut 0 bases from V and 4 bases from J, with 7 bases between. Germline V CDR1 and CDR2: SGHRS, YFSETQ. In nucleotides, the CDR3 is TGCGCCAGCAGCTTGGTCATGTCCACTGAAGCTTTCTTT. It codes for CASSLVMSTEAFF.

The chain recombines TRBV6-1 with TRBJ2-7; 11 bases are shared with TRBD2. The CDR3 spans 15 residues. Trimming cost V 6 bases and J 3 bases; bases outside gene matches: 7. Germline-derived CDR1 and CDR2 are MNHNS and SASEGT. The CDR3 DNA follows: TGTGCCAGCAGGACGGCACTAGCGGGAGTCTACGAGCAGTACTTC. It specifies CASRTALAGVYEQYF.

At least ten counts were recorded for this clonotype. Written as DNA, the CDR3 is TGTGCCAGCAGACAATTTTTGGGGGGTCAGCCCCAGCATTTT. This sequence encodes CASRQFLGGQPQHF. The gene calls are TRBV28 and TRBJ1-5, with TRBD1 as a possible D gene (5 bases). Trimming cost V 6 bases and J 6 bases, with 15 bases left between them. There are 14 residues in the CDR3. Germline CDR1 MDHEN, CDR2 SYDVKM.

In this sample, this clonotype turned up many times. This chain connects TRBV10-3 to TRBJ2-7; 9 nucleotides line up with TRBD1. In germline, CDR1 is ENHRY, CDR2 SYGVKD. This CDR3 contains 14 residues. Trimming removed 6 bases from V and 4 bases from J; junction bases left unmatched: 7. CDR3 DNA sequence: TGTGCCATCAGGGGTCCGGGACAGGGTTACGAGCAGTACTTC. It is translated as CAIRGPGQGYEQYF.

This clonotype was seen repeatedly, ten times or more. This rearrangement joins TRBV7-2 to TRBJ2-7, with a weak D call TRBD2 (5 bases). Trimming took 0 bases from V and 2 from J, leaving 23 bases between them. From germline, CDR1 is SGHTA and CDR2 FQGNSA. The length of the CDR3 is 19 residues. Written as DNA, the CDR3 is TGTGCCAGCAGCTTAGCGCCCCAAACTAGGTTAGGTGGAGCCTACGAGCAGTACTTC. This encodes CASSLAPQTRLGGAYEQYF.

This clonotype was seen repeatedly, ten times or more. The chain employs TRBV27 and TRBJ1-5; D call uncertain. Germline V lookup: CDR1 MNHEY, CDR2 SMNVEV (reference sequence). Trimming left V 5 bases short and J 2 bases short, with 7 bases between. This CDR3 is built from 13 residues. This CDR3 is CASSGLRNQPQHF. The CDR3 region has the DNA TGTGCCAGCAGTGGACTTCGCAATCAGCCCCAGCATTTT.